This T cell receptor beta chain was observed in a study of shared clonotypes between healthy human individuals. About this clone: Its antigen is as yet unknown.

Study-level points and caveats: An anticipated effect of sequencing depth on clonotype sharing among donors was recognized.

The V gene's germline CDR1 is WNHNN and CDR2 SYGVQD (reference sequence). Trimming at V came to 4 bases and at J to 6 bases, leaving 4 bases not matched to a gene. The CDR3 contains 13 residues. It was at deep level that the assay was run. Repertoires were generated with immunoSEQ multiplex PCR, while TCRdb's copy carries only in-frame clones and drops some. The repertoire has around 2.5 million clones, 93% of them found once; the top ten carry about 0.38%. Participating donors were healthy, HIV-negative adults free of recent acute infections or vaccinations. The TCR comes from a man between 18 and 29 years old in good health. Some clones in this sample may be carry-over from other donors' samples. Sequenced input: naive CD4+ T cells from PBMCs. The sample's subset: CD45RA+ positively selected. The chain recombines TRBV10-1 with TRBJ2-7; 9 positions agree with TRBD1. The DNA of the CDR3 is TGCGCCAGCAGTGGGGGGACAGGGCGCGAGCAGTACTTC. Protein sequence: CASSGGTGREQYF.